Here is one TCR beta chain with its context. This entry comes from a study of blood T cell repertoires in COVID-19. Sequenced by immunoSEQ multiplex PCR; TCRdb stores in-frame clones only, minus some. The top ten hold 15% of the sample, which has 110,000 or so clones, approximately 82% seen once. The CDR3 consists of 14 residues. Trimming shortened V by 0 bases and J by 4 bases, and 10 bases separated the two germline ends. Germline V gene sequence: CDR1 SGHRS, CDR2 YFSETQ. This clonotype was sampled from a woman of 80 years or more with acute or convalescent COVID-19. The J gene is TRBJ1-2, the V gene TRBV5-1, with D uncertain. The sequencing input was peripheral blood. CDR3: CASSLDHPRYGYTF. The DNA of the CDR3 is TGCGCCAGCAGCTTGGATCACCCGCGCTATGGCTACACCTTC.